What follows is one TCR beta chain and its context. Its specificity is not known. The germline V and J ends were trimmed by 2 bases and 0 bases, with 14 bases remaining between them. Germline CDR1 and CDR2: MDHEN and SYDVKM. The CDR3 loop spans 16 amino acids. The data stem from a study of blood T cells in healthy people across ages. Notes on the study in general: Samples with more naive T cells showed higher observed beta diversity. A roughly linear fall in TCR beta diversity per million T cells was seen with increasing age. Unsorted PBMCs prevented conclusive naive versus antigen-experienced comparison.

Next came a second PCR, run for about 6 to 12 cycles, which used a sample-barcoded 5' primer along with a J-beta primer mix. TCRdb reprocessed the 5' RACE reads with MiXCR, giving one entry per CDR3 protein. The profile covers 1.6 million or so distinct CDR3 sequences, with roughly 32% appearing a single time and approximately 10% taken by the ten largest. Specimen: blood. This sequence was found in a woman aged 25 to 45 in good health. The V call is TRBV28, the J call TRBJ2-7; the D gene could be TRBD1 or TRBD2 (5 bases each). The CDR3 nucleotides read TGTGCCAGCAGTTTACTGGGACCCATCGCCTCCTACGAGCAGTACTTC. Protein product: CASSLLGPIASYEQYF. Filled out from reference TRBV28 and TRBJ2-7, the complete variable domain reads DVKVTQSSRYLVKRTGEKVFLECVQDMDHENMFWYRQDPGLGLRLIYFSYDVKMKEKGDIPEGYSVSREKKERFSLILESASTNQTSMYLCASSLLGPIASYEQYFGPGTRLTVT.